Detailed here is one TCR beta chain. Single viable CD3+CD4+CD8-CD45RO+ cells were sorted as the memory CD4+ T cells. The CDR3 sequence is 14 residues long. V was pared by 2 bases and J by 5 bases, with 11 bases between. Germline CDR1 reads SGHVS; CDR2 reads FNYEAQ. The data are from a study of memory CD4+ T cells and cytomegalovirus serostatus. How the authors handled the data: Out-of-frame sequences were removed, leaving around 2,000,000 distinct TCRbeta sequences. Libraries were prepared by immunoSEQ multiplex PCR; TCRdb keeps only in-frame clonotypes and omits some of them. Clone size and V and J calls were adopted from that table, with D and trimming inferred from the DNA. This table has tens of thousands of clones, 79% appearing once.

The sequence was obtained from an adult in good health and CMV-seronegative. The sequencing sample was made of memory CD4+ T cells from blood. The chain has TRBV7-6 and TRBJ2-3; D is perhaps TRBD2 (5 bases). The CDR3 spells CASSLRDMLDTQYF. In nucleotides, the CDR3 is TGTGCCAGCAGCTTACGGGATATGTTAGATACGCAGTATTTT. Supplemented by reference TRBV7-6 and TRBJ2-3, the full variable domain reads GAGVSQSPRYKVTKRGQDVALRCDPISGHVSLYWYRQALGQGPEFLTYFNYEAQQDKSGLPNDRFSAERPEGSISTLTIQRTEQRDSAMYRCASSLRDMLDTQYFGPGTRLTVL.